This TCR beta chain was documented in a study of cytomegalovirus exposure and HLA in healthy donors. Broader study findings: Reportedly, diagnosis of cytomegalovirus status by the classifier showed high specificity and sensitivity. The authors later linked a missense DCLRE1C variant to TCR beta V- and J-gene trimming.

Details on this clone: What it binds is not known.

V lost 1 base, J lost 2 bases, and 12 bases lay in between. Germline CDR1 MGHRA, CDR2 YSYEKL. CDR3 length: 16 residues. PCR primers comprised 60 Vbeta and 13 Jbeta primers. How the authors handled the data: A later analysis counted 65 million to 95 million unique TCR beta chains, some 10 million shared. Clones were read by immunoSEQ multiplex PCR, and TCRdb kept only the in-frame ones, dropping some. D and trimming come from the DNA, and the V and J calls and clone size come from that table. The table lists roughly 55,000 clones. V and J are TRBV4-1 and TRBJ1-3, with TRBD1 as a possible D gene (6 bases). The TCR originated in a woman aged 45 to 65 in good health and CMV-seropositive. Material: PBMCs. CDR3 amino acids: CASSQGAGATGNTIYF. The CDR3 nucleotides are TGCGCCAGCAGCCAAGGGGCGGGGGCGACTGGAAACACCATATATTTT.